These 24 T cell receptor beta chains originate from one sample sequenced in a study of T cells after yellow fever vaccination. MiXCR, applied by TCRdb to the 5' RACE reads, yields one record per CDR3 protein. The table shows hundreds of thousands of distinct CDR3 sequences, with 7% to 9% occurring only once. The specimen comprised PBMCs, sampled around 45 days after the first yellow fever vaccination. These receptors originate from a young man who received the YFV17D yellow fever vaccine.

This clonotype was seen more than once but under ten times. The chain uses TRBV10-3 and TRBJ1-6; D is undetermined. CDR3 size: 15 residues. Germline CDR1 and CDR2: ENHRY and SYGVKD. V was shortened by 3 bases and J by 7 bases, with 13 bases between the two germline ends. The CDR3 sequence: CAISERRVGNSPLHF. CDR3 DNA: TGTGCCATCAGTGAAAGGCGGGTCGGCAATTCACCCCTCCACTTT.

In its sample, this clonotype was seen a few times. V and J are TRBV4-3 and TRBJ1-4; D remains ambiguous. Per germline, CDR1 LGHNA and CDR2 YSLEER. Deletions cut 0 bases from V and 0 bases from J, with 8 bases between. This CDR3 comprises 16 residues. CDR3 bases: TGCGCCAGCAGCCAAGAAAGATCGGCAACTAATGAAAAACTGTTTTTT. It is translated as CASSQERSATNEKLFF.

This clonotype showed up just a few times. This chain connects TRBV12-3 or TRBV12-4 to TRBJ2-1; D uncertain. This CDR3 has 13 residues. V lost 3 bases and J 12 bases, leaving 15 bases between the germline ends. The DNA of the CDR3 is TGTGCCAGCAGTTTTGGTGAAGCCTCCGGGCAGTTCTTC. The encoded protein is CASSFGEASGQFF.

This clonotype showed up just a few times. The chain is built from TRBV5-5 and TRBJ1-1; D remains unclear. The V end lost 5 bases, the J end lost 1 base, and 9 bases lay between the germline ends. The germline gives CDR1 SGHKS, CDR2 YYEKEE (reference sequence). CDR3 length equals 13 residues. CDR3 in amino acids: CASSGLPNTEAFF. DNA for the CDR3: TGTGCCAGCAGTGGGCTCCCGAACACTGAAGCTTTCTTT.

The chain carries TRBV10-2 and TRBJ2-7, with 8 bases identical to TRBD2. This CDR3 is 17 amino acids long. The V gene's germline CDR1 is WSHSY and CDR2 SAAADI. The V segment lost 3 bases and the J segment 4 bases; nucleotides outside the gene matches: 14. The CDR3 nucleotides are TGCGCCAGCAGTGACGTTTCGAGGATAGCGGGGTCGTACGAGCAGTACTTC. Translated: CASSDVSRIAGSYEQYF.

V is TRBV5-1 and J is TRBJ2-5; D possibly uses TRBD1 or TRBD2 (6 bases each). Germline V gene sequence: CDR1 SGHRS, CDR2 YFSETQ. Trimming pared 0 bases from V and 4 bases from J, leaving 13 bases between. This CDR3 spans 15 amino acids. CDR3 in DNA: TGCGCCAGCAGCTTGGATGTGGGGGGCGGAGAGACCCAGTACTTC. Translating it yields CASSLDVGGGETQYF.

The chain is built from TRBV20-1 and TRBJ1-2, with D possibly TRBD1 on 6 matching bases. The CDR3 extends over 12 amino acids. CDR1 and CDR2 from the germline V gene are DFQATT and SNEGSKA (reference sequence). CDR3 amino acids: CCFGGGGAGYTF. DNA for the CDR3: TGCTGCTTCGGGGGGGGCGGCGCGGGCTACACCTTC.

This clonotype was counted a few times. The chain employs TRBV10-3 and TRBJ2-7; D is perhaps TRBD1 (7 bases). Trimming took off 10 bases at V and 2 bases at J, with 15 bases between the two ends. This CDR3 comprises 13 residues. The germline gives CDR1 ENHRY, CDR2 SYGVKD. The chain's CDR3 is CATRGDVTYEQYF. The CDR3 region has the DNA TGTGCCACCAGGGGGGACGTAACCTACGAGCAGTACTTC.

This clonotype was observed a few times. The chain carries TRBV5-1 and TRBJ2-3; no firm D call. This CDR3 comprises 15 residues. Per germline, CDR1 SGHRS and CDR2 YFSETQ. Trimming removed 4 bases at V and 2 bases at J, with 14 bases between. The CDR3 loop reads CASSPTHTSTDTQYF. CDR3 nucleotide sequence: TGCGCCAGCAGCCCAACGCATACGTCCACAGATACGCAGTATTTT. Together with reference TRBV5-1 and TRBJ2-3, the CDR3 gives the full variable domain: KAGVTQTPRYLIKTRGQQVTLSCSPISGHRSVSWYQQTPGQGLQFLFEYFSETQRNKGNFPGRFSGRQFSNSRSEMNVSTLELGDSALYLCASSPTHTSTDTQYFGPGTRLTVL.

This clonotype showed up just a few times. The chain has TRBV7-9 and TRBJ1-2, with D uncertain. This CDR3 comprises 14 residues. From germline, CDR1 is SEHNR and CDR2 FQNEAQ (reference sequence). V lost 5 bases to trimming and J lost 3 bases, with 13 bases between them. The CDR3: CASSPSAVYYGYTF. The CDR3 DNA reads TGTGCCAGCAGCCCCTCGGCCGTCTACTATGGCTACACCTTC.

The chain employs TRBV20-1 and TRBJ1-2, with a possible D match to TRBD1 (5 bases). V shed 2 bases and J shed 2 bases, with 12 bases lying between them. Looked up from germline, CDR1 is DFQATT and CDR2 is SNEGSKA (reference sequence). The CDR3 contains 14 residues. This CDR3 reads CSARPLTDNYGYTF. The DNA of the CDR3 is TGCAGTGCTAGACCCCTGACAGACAACTATGGCTACACCTTC.

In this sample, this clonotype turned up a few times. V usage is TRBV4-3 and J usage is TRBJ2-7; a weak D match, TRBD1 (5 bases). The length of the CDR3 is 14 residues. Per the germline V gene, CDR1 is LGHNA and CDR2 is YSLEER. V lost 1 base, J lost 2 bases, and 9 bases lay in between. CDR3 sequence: CASSQARAPYEQYV. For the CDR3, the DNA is TGCGCCAGCAGCCAAGCCAGGGCCCCCTACGAGCAGTACGTC.

CDR3 sequence reads: CASSSDEGPNAFF. Written as DNA, the CDR3 is TGTGCCAGCAGTTCCGACGAGGGGCCCAATGCTTTCTTT. The chain employs TRBV28 and TRBJ1-1; the D gene is possibly TRBD1 (5 bases). Trimming took off 4 bases at V and 11 bases at J, with 17 bases between the two ends. Germline values: CDR1 MDHEN, CDR2 SYDVKM. This CDR3 spans 13 amino acids.

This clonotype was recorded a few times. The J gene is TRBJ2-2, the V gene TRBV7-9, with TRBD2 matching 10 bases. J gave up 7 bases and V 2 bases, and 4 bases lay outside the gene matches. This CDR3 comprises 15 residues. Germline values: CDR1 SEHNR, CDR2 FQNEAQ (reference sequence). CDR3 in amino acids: CASSLQRGGHGELFF. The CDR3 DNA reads TGTGCCAGCAGCTTACAGCGGGGGGGCCACGGGGAGCTGTTTTTT.

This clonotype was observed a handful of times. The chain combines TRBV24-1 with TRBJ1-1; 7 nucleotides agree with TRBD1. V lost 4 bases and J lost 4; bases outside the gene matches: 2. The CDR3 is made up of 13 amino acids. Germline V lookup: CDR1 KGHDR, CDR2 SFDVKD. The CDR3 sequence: CATSEAGGTEAFF. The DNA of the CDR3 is TGTGCCACCAGTGAAGCAGGGGGCACTGAAGCTTTCTTT.

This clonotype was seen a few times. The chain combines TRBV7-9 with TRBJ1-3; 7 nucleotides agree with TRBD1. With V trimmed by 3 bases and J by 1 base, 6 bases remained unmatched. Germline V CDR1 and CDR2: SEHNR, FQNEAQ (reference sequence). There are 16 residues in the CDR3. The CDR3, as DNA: TGTGCCAGCAGCTTTTTGTCGACAGGGTCTGGAAACACCATATATTTT. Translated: CASSFLSTGSGNTIYF. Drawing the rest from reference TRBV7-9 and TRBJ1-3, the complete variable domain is DTGVSQNPRHKITKRGQNVTFRCDPISEHNRLYWYRQTLGQGPEFLTYFQNEAQLEKSRLLSDRFSAERPKGSFSTLEIQRTEQGDSAMYLCASSFLSTGSGNTIYFGEGSWLTVV.

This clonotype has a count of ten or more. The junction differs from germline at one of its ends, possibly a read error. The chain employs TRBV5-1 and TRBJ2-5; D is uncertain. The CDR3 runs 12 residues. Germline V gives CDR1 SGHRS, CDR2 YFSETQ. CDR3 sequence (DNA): TGTGCCAGCAGCCTACCCCAAGAGACCCAGTACTTC. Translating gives CASSLPQETQYF.

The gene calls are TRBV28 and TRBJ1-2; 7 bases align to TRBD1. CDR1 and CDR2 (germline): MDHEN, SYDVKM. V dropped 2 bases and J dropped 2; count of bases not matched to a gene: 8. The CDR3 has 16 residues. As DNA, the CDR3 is TGTGCCAGCAGTTTAAGTGGGACAGCGTCAAACTATGGCTACACCTTC. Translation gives CASSLSGTASNYGYTF.

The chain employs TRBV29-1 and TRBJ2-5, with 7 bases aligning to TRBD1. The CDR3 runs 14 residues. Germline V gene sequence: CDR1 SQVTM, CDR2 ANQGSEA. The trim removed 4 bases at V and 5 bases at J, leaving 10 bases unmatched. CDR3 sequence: CSVVRGGPPETQYF. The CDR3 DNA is TGCAGCGTTGTTCGAGGGGGCCCCCCCGAGACCCAGTACTTC.

CDR3 sequence: CASSYSPRRGDNSPLHF. CDR3 sequence (DNA): TGTGCCAGCAGTTACTCCCCACGCAGGGGGGATAATTCACCCCTCCACTTT. The chain combines TRBV6-5 with TRBJ1-6; 7 bases are a match to TRBD1. V was pared by 0 bases and J by 5 bases, with 7 bases of the junction left unmatched. This CDR3 has 17 residues. The germline gives CDR1 MNHEY, CDR2 SVGAGI.

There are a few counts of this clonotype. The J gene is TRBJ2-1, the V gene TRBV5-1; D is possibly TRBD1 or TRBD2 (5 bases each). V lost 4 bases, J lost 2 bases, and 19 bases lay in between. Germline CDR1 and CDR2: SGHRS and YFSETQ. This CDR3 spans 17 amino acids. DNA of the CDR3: TGCGCCAGCAGCCTGGGGACGGCGGCCCTGACCTACAATGAGCAGTTCTTC. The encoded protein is CASSLGTAALTYNEQFF.

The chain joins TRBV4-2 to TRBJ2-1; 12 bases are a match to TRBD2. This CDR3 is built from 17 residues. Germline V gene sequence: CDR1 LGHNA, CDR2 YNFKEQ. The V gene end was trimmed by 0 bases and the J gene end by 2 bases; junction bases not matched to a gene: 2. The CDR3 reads CASSQDTSGGPYNEQFF. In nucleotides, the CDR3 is TGTGCCAGCAGCCAAGATACTAGCGGGGGGCCCTACAATGAGCAGTTCTTC.

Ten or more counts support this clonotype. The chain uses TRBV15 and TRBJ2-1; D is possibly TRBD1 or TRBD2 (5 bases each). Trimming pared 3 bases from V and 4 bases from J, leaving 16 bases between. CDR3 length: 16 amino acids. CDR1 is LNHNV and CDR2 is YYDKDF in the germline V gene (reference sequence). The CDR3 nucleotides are TGTGCCACCAGCAGGGGGATTTCGGGGCCATACAATGAGCAGTTCTTC. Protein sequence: CATSRGISGPYNEQFF.

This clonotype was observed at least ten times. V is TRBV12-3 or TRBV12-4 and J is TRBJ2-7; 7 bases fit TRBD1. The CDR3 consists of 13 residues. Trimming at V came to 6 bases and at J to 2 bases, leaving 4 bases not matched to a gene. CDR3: CASSRDSPYEQYV. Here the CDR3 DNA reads TGTGCCAGCAGCCGGGACAGTCCCTACGAGCAGTACGTC.